This T cell receptor beta chain was captured by sequencing in a study of T-cell memory formation after mild COVID-19. On the study more broadly: The two donors had largely donor-specific TCR clusters.

Germline values: CDR1 SGHRS, CDR2 YFSETQ. V was clipped by 0 bases and J by 4 bases, with 8 bases between them. The CDR3 totals 14 residues. TCRdb passed the 5' RACE reads through MiXCR, listing each CDR3 protein once. The sample has around 370,000 distinct CDR3 sequences, around a fifth seen once. The sequence was obtained from an adult woman who had mild COVID-19 (a few samples of this study predate the infection). Cell type and time point are not known. The V call is TRBV5-1, the J call TRBJ2-1; perhaps D is TRBD1 or TRBD2 (6 bases each). The specimen sequenced was PBMCs or a T cell subset sorted from them (not recorded which). As DNA, the CDR3 is TGCGCCAGCAGCTTGGAGGGGGGTTACAATGAGCAGTTCTTC. Protein product: CASSLEGGYNEQFF.